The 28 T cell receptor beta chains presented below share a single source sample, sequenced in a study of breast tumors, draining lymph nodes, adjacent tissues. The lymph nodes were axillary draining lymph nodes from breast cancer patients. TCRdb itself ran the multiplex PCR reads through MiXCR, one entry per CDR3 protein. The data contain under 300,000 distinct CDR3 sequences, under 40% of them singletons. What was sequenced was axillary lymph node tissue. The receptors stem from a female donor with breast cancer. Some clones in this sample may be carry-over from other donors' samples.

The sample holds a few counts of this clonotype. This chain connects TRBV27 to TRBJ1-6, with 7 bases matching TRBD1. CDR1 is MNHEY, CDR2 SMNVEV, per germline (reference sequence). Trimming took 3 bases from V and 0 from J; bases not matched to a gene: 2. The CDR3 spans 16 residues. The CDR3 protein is CASSLTGSSYNSPLHF. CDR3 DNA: TGTGCCAGCAGTTTGACAGGGAGCTCCTATAATTCACCCCTCCACTTT.

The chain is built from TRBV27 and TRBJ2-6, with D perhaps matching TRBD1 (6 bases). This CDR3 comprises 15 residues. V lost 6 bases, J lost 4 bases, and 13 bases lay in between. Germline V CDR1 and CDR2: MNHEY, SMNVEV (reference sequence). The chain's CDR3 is CASRFTGGGANVLTF. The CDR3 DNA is TGTGCCAGCAGATTTACTGGGGGCGGGGCCAACGTCCTGACTTTC.

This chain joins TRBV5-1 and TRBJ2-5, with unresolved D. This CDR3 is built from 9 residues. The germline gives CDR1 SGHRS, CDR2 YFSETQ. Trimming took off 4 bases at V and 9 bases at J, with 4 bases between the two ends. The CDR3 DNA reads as TGCGCCAGCAGCCCGGCCCAGTACTTC. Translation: CASSPAQYF.

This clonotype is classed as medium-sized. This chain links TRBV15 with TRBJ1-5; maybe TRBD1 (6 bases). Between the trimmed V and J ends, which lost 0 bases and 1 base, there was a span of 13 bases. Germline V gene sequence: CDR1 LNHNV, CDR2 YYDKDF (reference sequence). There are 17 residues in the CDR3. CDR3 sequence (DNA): TGTGCCACCAGCAGAGAGAGGGCAGGGGCGAGCAATCAGCCCCAGCATTTT. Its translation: CATSRERAGASNQPQHF.

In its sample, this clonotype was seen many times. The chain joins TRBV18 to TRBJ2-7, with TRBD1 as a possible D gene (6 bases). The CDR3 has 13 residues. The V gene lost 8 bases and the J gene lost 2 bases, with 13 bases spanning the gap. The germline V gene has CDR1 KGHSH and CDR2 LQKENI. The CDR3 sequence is CASRLDSTYEQYF. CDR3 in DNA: TGTGCCAGCCGCCTGGACAGCACCTACGAGCAGTACTTC.

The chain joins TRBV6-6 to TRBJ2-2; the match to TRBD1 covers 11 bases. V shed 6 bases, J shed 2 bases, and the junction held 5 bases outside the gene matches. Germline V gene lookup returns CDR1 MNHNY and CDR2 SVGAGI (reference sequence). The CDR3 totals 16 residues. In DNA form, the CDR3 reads TGTGCCAGCAGGCCCGGGACAGGGGGTAACACCGGGGAGCTGTTTTTT. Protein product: CASRPGTGGNTGELFF.

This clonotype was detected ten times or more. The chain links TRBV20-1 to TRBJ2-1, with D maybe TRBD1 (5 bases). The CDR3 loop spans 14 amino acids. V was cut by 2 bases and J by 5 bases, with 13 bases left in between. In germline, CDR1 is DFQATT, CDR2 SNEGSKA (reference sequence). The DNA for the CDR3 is TGCAGTGCTAGACCGTGGAGACAGAACAATGAGCAGTTCTTC. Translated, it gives CSARPWRQNNEQFF.

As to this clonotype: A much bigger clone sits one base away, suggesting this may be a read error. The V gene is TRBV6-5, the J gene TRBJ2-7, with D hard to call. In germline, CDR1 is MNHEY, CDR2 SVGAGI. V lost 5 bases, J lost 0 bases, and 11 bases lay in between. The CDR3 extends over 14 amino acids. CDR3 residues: CASSHQESSYEQYF. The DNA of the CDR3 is TGTGCCAGCAGTCACCAGGAAAGCTCCTACGAGCAGTACTTC.

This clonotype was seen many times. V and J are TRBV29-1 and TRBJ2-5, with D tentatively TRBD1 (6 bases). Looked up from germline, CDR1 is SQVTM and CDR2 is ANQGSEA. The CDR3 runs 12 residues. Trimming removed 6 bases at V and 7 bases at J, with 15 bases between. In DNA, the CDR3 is TGCAGCGTCGAGGACAGCGCCGGGACCCAGTACTTC. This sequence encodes CSVEDSAGTQYF.

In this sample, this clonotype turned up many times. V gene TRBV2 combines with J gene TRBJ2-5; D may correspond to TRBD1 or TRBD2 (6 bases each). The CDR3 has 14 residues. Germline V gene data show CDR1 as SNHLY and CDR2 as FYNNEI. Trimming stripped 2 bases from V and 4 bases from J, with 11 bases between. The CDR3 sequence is CASSEYGGSETQYF. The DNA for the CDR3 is TGTGCCAGCAGTGAATACGGGGGCTCAGAGACCCAGTACTTC.

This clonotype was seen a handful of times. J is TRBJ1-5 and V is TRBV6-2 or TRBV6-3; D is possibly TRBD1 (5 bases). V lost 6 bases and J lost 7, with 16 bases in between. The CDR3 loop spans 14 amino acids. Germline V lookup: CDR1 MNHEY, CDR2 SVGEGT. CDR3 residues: CASRPAGSGQPQHF. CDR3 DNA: TGTGCCAGCAGGCCTGCAGGGAGCGGGCAGCCCCAGCATTTT.

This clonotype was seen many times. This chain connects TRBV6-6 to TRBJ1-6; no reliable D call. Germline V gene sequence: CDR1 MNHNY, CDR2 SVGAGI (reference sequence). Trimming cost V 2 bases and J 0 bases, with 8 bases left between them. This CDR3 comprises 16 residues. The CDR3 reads CASSYVGSSYNSPLHF. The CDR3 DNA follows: TGTGCCAGCAGTTACGTGGGGAGCTCCTATAATTCACCCCTCCACTTT.

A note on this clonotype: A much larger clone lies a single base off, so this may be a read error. This CDR3 is CASSLGLIPLNEQFF. The CDR3, as DNA: TGTGCCAGCAGTCTCGGCCTAATCCCTTTGAATGAGCAGTTCTTC. J is TRBJ2-1 and V is TRBV6-6; D is uncertain. The germline V and J ends were trimmed by 5 bases and 7 bases, with 18 bases remaining between them. Germline V CDR1 and CDR2: MNHNY, SVGAGI (reference sequence). The CDR3 runs 15 residues.

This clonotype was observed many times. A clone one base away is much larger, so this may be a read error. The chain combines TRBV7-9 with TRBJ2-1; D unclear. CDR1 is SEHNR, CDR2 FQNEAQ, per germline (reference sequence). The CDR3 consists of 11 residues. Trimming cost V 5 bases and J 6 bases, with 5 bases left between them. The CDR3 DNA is TGTGCCAGCAGCGCAGGCAATGAGCAGTTCTTC. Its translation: CASSAGNEQFF.

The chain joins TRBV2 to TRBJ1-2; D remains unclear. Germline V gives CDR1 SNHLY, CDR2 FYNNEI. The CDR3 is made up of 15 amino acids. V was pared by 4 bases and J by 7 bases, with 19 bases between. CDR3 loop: CASSVAGGPDGGYTF. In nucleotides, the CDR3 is TGTGCCAGCAGTGTAGCGGGAGGGCCCGATGGTGGCTACACCTTC.

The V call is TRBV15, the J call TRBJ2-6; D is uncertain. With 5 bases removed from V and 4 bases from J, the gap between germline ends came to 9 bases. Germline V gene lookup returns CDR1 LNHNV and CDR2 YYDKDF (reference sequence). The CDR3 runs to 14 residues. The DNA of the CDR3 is TGTGCCACCAGCTGGAGCCGCGGGGCCAACGTCCTGACTTTC. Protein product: CATSWSRGANVLTF. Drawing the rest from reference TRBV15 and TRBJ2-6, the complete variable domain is DAMVIQNPRYQVTQFGKPVTLSCSQTLNHNVMYWYQQKSSQAPKLLFHYYDKDFNNEADTPDNFQSRRPNTSFCFLDIRSPGLGDTAMYLCATSWSRGANVLTFGAGSRLTVL.

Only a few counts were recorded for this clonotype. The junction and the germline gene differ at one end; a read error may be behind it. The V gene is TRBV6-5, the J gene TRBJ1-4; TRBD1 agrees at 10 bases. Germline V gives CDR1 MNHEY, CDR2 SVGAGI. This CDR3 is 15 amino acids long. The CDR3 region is CASSHSTGGGEKLFF. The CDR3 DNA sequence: TGTGCCAGCAGTCACTCGACAGGGGGCGGTGAAAAACTGTTTTTT.

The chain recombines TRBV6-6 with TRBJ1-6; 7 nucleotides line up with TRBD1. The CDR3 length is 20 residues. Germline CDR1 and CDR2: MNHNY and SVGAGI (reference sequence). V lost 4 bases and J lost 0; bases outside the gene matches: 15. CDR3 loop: CASSSSGGQSLDSYNSPLHF. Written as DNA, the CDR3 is TGTGCCAGCAGTTCGTCGGGGGGACAGAGTTTAGACTCCTATAATTCACCCCTCCACTTT.

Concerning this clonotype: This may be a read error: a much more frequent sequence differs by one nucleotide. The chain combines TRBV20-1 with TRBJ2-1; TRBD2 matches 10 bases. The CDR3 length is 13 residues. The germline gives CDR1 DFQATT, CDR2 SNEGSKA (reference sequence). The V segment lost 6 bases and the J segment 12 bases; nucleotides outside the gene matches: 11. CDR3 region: CSAPRAGGGAQFF. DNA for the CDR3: TGCAGTGCACCCCGAGCGGGGGGGGGCGCGCAGTTCTTC.

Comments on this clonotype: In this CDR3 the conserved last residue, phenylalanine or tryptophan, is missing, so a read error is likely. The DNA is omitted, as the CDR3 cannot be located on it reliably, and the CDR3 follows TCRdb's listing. CDR3 loop: CASSGNTGELRI. The chain couples TRBV25-1 to TRBJ2-2. Both ends counted, the CDR3 spans 12 residues. Germline values: CDR1 MGHDK, CDR2 SYGVNS.

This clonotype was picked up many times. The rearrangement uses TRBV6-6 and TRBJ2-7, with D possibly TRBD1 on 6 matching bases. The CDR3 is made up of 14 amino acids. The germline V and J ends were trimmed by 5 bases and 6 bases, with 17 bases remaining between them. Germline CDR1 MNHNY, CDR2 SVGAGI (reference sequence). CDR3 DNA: TGTGCCAGCAGTGGGGGCGGGCAGAAGGGCGAGCAGTACTTC. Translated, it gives CASSGGGQKGEQYF.

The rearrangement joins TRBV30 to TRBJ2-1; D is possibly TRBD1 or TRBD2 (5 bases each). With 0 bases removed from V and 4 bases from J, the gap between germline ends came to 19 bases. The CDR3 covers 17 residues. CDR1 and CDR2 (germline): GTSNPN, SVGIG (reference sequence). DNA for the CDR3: TGTGCCTGGAGTGTACGGGGCGGAGTCAGAGGATACAATGAGCAGTTCTTC. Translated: CAWSVRGGVRGYNEQFF.

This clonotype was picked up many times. The CDR3: CASRYRRSSYEQYF. The CDR3 DNA is TGTGCCAGCAGATACAGGAGGAGCTCCTACGAGCAGTACTTC. The V gene is TRBV11-2, the J gene TRBJ2-7; D is perhaps TRBD1 or TRBD2 (5 bases each). V lost 6 bases and J lost 0, with 12 bases in between. CDR1 and CDR2 from the germline V gene are SGHAT and FQNNGV. The CDR3 loop spans 14 amino acids. The whole variable domain, filled in from reference TRBV11-2 and TRBJ2-7, reads EAGVAQSPRYKIIEKRQSVAFWCNPISGHATLYWYQQILGQGPKLLIQFQNNGVVDDSQLPKDRFSAERLKGVDSTLKIQPAKLEDSAVYLCASRYRRSSYEQYFGPGTRLTVT.

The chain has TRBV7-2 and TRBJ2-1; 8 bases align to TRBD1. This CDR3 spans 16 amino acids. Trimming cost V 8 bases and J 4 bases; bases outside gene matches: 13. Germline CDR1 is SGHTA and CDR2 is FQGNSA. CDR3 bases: TGTACCAGCTCACCCCCGGGACAGGCCCCTTACAATGAGCAGTTCTTC. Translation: CTSSPPGQAPYNEQFF.

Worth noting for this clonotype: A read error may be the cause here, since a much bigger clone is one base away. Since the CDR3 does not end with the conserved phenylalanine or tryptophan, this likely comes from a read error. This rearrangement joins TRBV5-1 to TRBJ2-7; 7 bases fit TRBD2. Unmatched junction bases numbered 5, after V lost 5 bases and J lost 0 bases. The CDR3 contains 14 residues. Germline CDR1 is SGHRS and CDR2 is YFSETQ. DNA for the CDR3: TGCGCCAGCAGTTCACTAGCGTCCTCCTACGAGCAGTACCTC. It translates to CASSSLASSYEQYL.

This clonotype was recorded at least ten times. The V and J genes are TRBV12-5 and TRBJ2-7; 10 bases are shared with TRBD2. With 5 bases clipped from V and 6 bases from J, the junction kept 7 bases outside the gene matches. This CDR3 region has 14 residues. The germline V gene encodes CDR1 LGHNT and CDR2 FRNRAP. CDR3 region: CASGVAGGAGEQYF. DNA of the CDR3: TGTGCTAGTGGTGTAGCGGGAGGCGCGGGCGAGCAGTACTTC.

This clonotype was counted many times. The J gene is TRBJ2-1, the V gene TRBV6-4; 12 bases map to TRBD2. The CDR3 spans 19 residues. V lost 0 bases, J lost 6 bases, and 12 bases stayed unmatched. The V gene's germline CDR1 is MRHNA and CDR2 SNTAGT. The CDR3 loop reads CASSDSALAGGGRGNEQFF. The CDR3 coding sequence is TGTGCCAGCAGTGACTCAGCCCTAGCGGGAGGGGGTCGAGGCAATGAGCAGTTCTTC.

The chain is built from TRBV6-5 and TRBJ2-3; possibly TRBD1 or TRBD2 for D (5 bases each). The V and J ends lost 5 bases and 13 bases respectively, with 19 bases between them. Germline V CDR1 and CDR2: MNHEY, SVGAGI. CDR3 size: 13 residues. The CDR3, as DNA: TGTGCCAGCAGTCCCGACGGGGACGGGAAGGAGTATTTT. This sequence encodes CASSPDGDGKEYF.